The T cell receptor (beta chain) described here comes from a study of CXCR3-negative and CXCR3-positive naive CD8 T cells. Study background: Total TRB output reached about 135 million reads, about 1.5 +/- 0.3 million per library. General observations from the study: Comparison of naive subsets found surface CD5 to be comparable, and TCR strength was inferred on the basis of TRB CDR3 properties. CXCR3-positive naive cells had more hydrophobic TRB CDR3s than CXCR3-negative naive cells.

Through 5' RACE with UMI labels, the TRB cDNA libraries were prepared. No DNA is given; TCRdb re-called the 5' RACE reads and lists each CDR3 protein once. This sample's table has more than 80,000 distinct CDR3 sequences. Note on this clonotype: Its antigen is unidentified.

The CDR3 length is 15 residues. The V gene's germline CDR1 is SGHRS and CDR2 YFSETQ. Input material: naive CXCR3+ CD8+ T cells from blood. Indicated subset: CD45RO-CCR7+CD27+CD95- naive CD8+ T cells expressing CXCR3 (TNR3+). The source is a human donor in good health. Some clones in this sample may be carry-over from other donors' samples. The chain has TRBV5-1 and TRBJ2-1; the D gene TCRdb calls, TRBD1, cannot be checked with no DNA. CDR3: CASSATGTAYNEQFF.